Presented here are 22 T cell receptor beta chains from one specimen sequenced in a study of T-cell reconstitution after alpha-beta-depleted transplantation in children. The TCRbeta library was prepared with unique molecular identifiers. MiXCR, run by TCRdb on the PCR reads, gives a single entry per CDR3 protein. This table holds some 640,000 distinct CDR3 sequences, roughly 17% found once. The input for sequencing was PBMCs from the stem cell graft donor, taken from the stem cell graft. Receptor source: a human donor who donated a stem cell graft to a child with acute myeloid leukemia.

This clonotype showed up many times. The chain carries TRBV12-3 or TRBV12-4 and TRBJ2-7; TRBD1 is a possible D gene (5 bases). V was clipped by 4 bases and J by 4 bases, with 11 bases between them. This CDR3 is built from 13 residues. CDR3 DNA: TGTGCCAGCAGTTACGACAGCTTTTACGAGCAGTACTTC. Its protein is CASSYDSFYEQYF.

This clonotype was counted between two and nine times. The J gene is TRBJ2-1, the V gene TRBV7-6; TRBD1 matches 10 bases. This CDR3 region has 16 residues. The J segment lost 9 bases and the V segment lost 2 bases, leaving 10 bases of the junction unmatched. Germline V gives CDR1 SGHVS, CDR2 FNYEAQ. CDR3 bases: TGTGCCAGCAGCTTAACACCCGGACAGGGGGAACGTGAGCAGTTCTTC. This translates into CASSLTPGQGEREQFF.

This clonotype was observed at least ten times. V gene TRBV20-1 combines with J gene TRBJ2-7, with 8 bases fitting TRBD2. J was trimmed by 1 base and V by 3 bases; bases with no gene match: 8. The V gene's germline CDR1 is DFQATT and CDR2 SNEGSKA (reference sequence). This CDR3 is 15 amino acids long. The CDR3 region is CSASSVTSGSYEQYF. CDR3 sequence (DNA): TGCAGTGCTAGCTCAGTCACTAGCGGTTCCTACGAGCAGTACTTC.

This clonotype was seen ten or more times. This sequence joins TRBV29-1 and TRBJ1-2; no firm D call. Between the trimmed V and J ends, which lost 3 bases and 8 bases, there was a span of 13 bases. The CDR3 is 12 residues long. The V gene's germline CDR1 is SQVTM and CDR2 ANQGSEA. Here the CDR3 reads CSVDSPTGGYTF. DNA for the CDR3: TGCAGCGTTGATAGCCCCACGGGGGGCTACACCTTC.

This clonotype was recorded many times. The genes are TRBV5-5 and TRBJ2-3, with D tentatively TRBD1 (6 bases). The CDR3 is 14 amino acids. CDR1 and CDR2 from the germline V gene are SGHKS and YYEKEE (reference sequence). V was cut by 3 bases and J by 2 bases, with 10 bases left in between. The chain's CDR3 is CASSSGHYTDTQYF. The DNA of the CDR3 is TGTGCCAGCAGCTCGGGACATTACACAGATACGCAGTATTTT.

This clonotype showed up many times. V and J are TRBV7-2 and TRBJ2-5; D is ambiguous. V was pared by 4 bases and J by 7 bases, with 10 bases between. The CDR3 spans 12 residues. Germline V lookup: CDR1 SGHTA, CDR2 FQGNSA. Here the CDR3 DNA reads TGTGCCAGCAGCTCCCTGGCTGGGACCCAGTACTTC. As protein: CASSSLAGTQYF.

CDR3 region: CASRLVGGNEQFF. CDR3 nucleotides: TGTGCCAGCAGGCTCGTTGGGGGCAATGAGCAGTTCTTC. This chain joins TRBV7-1 and TRBJ2-1, with D perhaps matching TRBD1 or TRBD2 (5 bases each). TRBV7-1 is filed as an ORF, its function uncertain. V shed 6 bases and J shed 6 bases, with 12 bases lying between them. This CDR3 has 13 residues.

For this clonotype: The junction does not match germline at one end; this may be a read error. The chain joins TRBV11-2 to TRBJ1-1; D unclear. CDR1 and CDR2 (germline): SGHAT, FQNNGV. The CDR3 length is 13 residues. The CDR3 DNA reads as TGTGCCAGCAGCTCCCCGGGGTACACTGAAGCTATCTTT. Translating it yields CASSSPGYTEAIF.

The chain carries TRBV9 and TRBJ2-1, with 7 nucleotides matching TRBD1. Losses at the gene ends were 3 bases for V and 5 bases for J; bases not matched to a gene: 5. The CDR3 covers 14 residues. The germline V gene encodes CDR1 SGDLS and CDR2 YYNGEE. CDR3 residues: CASSASTGDNEQFF. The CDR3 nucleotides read TGTGCCAGCAGCGCGTCAACAGGGGACAATGAGCAGTTCTTC.

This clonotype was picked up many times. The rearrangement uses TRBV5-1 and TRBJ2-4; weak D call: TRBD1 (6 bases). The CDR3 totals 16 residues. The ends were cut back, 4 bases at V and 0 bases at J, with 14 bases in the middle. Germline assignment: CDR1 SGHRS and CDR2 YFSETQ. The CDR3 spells CASSPQGELAKNIQYF. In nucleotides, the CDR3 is TGCGCCAGCAGCCCACAGGGCGAACTAGCCAAAAACATTCAGTACTTC.

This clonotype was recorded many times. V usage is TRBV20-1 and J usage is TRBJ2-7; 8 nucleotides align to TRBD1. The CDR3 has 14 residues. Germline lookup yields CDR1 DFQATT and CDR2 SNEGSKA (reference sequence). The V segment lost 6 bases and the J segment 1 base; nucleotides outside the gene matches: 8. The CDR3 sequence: CSAVRDRSSYEQYF. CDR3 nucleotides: TGCAGTGCAGTCCGGGACAGGAGTTCCTACGAGCAGTACTTC.

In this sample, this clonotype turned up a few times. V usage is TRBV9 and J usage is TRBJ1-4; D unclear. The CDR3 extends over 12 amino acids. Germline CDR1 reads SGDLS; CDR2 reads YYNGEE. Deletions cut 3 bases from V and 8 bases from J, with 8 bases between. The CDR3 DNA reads TGTGCCAGCAGCGCGACGGAGGAAAAACTGTTTTTT. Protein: CASSATEEKLFF.

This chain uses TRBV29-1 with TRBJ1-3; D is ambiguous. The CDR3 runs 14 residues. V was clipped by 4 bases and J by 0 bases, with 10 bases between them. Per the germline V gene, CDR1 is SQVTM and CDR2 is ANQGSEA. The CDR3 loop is CSVVQRYSGNTIYF. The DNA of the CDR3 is TGCAGCGTTGTTCAACGATACTCTGGAAACACCATATATTTT.

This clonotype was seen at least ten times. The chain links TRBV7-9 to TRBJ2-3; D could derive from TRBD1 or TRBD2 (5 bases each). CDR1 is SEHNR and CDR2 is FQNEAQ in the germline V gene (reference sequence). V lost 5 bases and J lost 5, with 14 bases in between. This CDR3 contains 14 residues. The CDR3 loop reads CASSAFSGGDTQYF. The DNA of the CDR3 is TGTGCCAGCAGCGCGTTTAGTGGGGGAGATACGCAGTATTTT.

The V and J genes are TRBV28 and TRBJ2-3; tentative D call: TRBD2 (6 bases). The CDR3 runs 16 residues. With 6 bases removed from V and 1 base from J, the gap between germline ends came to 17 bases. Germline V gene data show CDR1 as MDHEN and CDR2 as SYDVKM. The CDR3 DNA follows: TGTGCCAGCAGCCCACTGACAGCGGGCGGCACAGATACGCAGTATTTT. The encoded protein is CASSPLTAGGTDTQYF.

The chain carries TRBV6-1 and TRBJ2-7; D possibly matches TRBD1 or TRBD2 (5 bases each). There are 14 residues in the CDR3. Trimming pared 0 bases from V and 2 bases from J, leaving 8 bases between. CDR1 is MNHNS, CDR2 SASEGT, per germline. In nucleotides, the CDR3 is TGTGCCAGCAGTGAAGCAGGGGACCCCTACGAGCAGTACGTC. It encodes CASSEAGDPYEQYV.

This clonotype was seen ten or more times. Here the CDR3 reads CSAIPPGFEAFF. In DNA, the CDR3 is TGCAGTGCTATCCCCCCAGGATTTGAAGCTTTCTTT. The chain is built from TRBV20-1 and TRBJ1-1; D ambiguous. The CDR3 consists of 12 residues. Germline CDR1 and CDR2: DFQATT and SNEGSKA (reference sequence). The V end lost 4 bases, the J end lost 7 bases, and 13 bases lay between the germline ends.

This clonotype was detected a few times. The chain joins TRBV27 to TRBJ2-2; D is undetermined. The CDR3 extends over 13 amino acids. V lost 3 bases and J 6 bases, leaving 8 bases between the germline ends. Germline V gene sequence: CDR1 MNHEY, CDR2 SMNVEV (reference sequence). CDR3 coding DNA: TGTGCCAGCAGTTTGAGTGGCCCCGGGGAGCTGTTTTTT. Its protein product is CASSLSGPGELFF.

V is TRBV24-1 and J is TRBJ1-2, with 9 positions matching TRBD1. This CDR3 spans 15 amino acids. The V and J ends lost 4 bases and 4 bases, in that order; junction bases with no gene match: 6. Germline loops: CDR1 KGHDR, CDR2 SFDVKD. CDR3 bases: TGTGCCACCAGTGACCGGGACAGGGACGGCTATGGCTACACCTTC. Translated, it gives CATSDRDRDGYGYTF.

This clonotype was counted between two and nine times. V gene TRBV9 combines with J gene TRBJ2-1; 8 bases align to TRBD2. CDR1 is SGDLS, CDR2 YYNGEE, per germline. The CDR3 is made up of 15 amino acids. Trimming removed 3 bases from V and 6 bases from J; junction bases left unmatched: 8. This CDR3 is CASSAPGGPGNEQFF. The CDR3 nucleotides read TGTGCCAGCAGCGCACCGGGGGGGCCGGGCAATGAGCAGTTCTTC.

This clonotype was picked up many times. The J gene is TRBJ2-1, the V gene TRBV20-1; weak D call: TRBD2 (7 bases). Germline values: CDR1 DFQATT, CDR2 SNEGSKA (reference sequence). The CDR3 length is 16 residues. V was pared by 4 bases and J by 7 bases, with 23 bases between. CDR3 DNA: TGCAGTGCTACCCCCGGGGGGCGGGGGTTCATAAATGAGCAGTTCTTC. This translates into CSATPGGRGFINEQFF.

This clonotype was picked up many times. The CDR3 protein is CASILPRGNYGYTF. Written as DNA, the CDR3 is TGTGCCAGCATCCTACCCCGGGGGAACTATGGCTACACCTTC. The rearrangement links TRBV7-2 to TRBJ1-2, with a possible D match to TRBD1 (5 bases). Germline CDR1 and CDR2: SGHTA and FQGNSA. V was pared by 7 bases and J by 2 bases, with 14 bases between. This CDR3 has 14 amino acids.